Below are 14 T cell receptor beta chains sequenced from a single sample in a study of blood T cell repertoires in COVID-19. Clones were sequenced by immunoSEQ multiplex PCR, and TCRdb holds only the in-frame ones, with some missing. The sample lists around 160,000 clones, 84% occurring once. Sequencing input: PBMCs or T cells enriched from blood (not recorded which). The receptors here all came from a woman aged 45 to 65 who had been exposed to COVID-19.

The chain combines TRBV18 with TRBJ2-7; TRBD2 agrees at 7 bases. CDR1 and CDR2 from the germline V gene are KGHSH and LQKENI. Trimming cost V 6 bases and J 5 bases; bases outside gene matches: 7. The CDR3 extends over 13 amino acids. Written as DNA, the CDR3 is TGTGCCAGCTCCCGGGACTACACGGACGAGCAGTACTTC. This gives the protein CASSRDYTDEQYF.

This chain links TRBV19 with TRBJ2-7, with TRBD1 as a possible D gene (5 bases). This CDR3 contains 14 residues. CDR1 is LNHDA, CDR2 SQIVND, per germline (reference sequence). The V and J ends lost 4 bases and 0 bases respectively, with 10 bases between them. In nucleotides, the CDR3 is TGTGCCAGTAGTACCGGACACTTCTCCTACGAGCAGTACTTC. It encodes CASSTGHFSYEQYF.

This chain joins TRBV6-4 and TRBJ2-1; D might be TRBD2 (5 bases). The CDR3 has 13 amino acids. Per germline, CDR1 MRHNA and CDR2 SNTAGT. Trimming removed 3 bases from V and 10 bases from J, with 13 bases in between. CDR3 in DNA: TGTGCCAGCAGTGAACTGATGGGGAGCGAGCAGTTCTTC. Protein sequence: CASSELMGSEQFF.

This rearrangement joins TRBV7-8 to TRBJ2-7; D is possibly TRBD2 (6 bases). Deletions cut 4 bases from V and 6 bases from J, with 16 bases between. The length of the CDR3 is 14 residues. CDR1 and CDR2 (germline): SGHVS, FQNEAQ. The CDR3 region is CASSSSGMGGEQYF. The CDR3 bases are TGTGCCAGCAGCTCCTCAGGGATGGGGGGCGAGCAGTACTTC.

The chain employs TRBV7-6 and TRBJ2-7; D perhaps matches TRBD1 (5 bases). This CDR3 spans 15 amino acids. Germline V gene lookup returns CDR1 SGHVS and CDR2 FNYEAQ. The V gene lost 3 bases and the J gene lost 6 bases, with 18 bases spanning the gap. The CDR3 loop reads CASSFLTASRSEQYF. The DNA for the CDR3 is TGTGCCAGCAGCTTCTTGACAGCTAGTCGGTCCGAGCAGTACTTC.

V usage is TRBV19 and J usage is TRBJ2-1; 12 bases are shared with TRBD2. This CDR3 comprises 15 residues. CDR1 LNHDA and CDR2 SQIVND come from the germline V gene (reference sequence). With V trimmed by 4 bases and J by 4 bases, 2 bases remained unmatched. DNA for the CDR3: TGTGCCAGTAGTAGGACTAGCGGGGAGTACAATGAGCAGTTCTTC. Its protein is CASSRTSGEYNEQFF.

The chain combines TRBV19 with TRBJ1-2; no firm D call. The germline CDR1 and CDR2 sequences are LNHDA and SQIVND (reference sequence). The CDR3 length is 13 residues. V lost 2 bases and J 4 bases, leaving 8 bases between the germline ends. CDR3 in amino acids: CASSISQIYGYTF. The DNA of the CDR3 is TGTGCCAGTAGTATATCACAGATCTATGGCTACACCTTC.

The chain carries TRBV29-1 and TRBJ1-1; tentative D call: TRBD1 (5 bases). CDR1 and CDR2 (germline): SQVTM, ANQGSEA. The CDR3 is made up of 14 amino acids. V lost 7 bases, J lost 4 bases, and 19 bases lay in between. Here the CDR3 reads CSAARGVGSTEAFF. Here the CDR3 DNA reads TGCAGCGCCGCTAGGGGCGTGGGTAGCACTGAAGCTTTCTTT.

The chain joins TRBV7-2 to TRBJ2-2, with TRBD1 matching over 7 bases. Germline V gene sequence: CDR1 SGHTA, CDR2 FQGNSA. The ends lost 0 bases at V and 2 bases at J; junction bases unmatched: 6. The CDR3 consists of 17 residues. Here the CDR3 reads CASSLAAGTANTGELFF. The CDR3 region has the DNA TGTGCCAGCAGCTTAGCGGCCGGGACAGCCAACACCGGGGAGCTGTTTTTT.

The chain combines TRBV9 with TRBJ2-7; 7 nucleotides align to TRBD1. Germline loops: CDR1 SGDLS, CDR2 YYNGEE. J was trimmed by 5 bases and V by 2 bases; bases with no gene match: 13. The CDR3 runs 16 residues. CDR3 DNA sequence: TGTGCCAGCAGCGTCGTACAGGGGTCGTACGTCCACGAGCAGTACTTC. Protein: CASSVVQGSYVHEQYF.

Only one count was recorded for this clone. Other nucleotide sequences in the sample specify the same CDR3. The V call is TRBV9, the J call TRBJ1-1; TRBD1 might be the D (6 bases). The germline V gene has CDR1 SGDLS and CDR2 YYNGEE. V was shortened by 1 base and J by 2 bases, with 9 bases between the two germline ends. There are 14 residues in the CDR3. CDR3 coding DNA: TGTGCCAGCAGCGTAAGGGGGGGTAACACTGAAGCTTTCTTT. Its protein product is CASSVRGGNTEAFF.

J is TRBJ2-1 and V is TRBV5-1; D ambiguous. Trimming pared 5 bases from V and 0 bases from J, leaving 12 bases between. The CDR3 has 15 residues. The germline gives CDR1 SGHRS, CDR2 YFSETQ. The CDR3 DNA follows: TGCGCCAGCAGGAGGAGTGTACGCTCCTACAATGAGCAGTTCTTC. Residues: CASRRSVRSYNEQFF.

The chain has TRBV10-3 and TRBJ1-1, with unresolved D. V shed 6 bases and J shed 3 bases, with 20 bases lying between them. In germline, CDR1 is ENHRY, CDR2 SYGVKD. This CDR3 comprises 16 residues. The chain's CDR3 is CAIRHNSGYTDTEAFF. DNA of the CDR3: TGTGCCATCAGACACAACTCGGGATACACGGACACTGAAGCTTTCTTT.

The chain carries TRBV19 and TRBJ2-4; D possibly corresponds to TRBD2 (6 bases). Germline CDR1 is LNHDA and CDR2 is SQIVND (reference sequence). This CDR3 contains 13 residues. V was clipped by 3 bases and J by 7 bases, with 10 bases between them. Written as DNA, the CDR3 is TGTGCCAGTAGTATGGAGGGATCCAACATTCAGTACTTC. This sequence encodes CASSMEGSNIQYF.